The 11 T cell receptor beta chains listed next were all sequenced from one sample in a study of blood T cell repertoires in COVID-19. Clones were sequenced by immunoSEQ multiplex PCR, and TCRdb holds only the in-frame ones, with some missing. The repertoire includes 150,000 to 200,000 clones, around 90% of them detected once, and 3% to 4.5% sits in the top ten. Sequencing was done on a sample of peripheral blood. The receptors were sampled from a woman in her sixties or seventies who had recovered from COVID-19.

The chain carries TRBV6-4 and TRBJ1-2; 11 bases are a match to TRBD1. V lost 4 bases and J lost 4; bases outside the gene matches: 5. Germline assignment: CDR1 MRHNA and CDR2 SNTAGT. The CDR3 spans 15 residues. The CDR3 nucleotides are TGTGCCAGCAGTGTCATCGGACAGGGGGCCTATGGCTACACCTTC. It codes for CASSVIGQGAYGYTF.

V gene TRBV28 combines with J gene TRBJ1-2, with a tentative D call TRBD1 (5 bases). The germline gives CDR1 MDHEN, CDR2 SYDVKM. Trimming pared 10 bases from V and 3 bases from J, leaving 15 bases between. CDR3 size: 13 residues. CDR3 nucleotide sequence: TGTGCCACCAGGGTGCCGGTTGACTATGGCTACACCTTC. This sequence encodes CATRVPVDYGYTF.

The CDR3 DNA follows: TGTGCCAGCTCACCGGGACAGGGGTCGGAGCAGTACTTC. It translates to CASSPGQGSEQYF. The chain has TRBV18 and TRBJ2-7; 10 bases line up with TRBD1. Trimming took 3 bases from V and 7 from J; bases not matched to a gene: 3. CDR3 length: 13 amino acids. The germline gives CDR1 KGHSH, CDR2 LQKENI. The entire variable domain, with the rest obtained from reference TRBV18 and TRBJ2-7, is as follows: NAGVMQNPRHLVRRRGQEARLRCSPMKGHSHVYWYRQLPEEGLKFMVYLQKENIIDESGMPKERFSAEFPKEGPSILRIQQVVRGDSAAYFCASSPGQGSEQYFGPGTRLTVT.

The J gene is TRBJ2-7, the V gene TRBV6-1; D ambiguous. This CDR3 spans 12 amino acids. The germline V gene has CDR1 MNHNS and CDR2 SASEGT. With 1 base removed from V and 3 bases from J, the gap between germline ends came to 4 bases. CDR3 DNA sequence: TGTGCCAGCAGTGAAGGCGTCTACGAGCAGTACTTC. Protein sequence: CASSEGVYEQYF.

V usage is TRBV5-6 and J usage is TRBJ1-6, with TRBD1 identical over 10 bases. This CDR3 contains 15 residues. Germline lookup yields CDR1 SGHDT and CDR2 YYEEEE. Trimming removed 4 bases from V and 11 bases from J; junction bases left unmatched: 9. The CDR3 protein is CASSGPGTGVPPLHF. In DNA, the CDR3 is TGTGCCAGCAGCGGACCCGGGACAGGGGTGCCACCCCTCCACTTT.

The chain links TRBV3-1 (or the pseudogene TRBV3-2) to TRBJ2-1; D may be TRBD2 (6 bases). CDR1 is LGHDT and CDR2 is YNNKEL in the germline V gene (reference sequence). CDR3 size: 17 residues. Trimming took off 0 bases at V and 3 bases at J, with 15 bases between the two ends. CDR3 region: CASSQERSSAIYNEQFF. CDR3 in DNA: TGTGCCAGCAGCCAAGAGAGGTCTAGCGCCATCTACAATGAGCAGTTCTTC.

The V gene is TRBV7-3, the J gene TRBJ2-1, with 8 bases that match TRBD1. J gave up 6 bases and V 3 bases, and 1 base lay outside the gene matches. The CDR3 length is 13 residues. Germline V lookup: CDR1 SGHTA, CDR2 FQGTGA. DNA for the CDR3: TGTGCCAGCAGCTTGGGACAGGCCAATGAGCAGTTCTTC. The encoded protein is CASSLGQANEQFF.

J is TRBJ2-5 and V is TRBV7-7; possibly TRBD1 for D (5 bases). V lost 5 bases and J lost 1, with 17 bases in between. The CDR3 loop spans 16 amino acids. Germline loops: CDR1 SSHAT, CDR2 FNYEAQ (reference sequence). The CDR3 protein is CASSLYQGVGQETQYF. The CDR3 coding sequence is TGTGCCAGCAGCCTATATCAGGGCGTAGGCCAAGAGACCCAGTACTTC.

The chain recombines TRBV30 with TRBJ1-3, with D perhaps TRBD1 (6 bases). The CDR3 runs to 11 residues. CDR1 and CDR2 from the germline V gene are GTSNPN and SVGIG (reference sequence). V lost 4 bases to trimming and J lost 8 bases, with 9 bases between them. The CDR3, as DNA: TGTGCCTGGACAGGGGTAGACACCATATATTTT. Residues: CAWTGVDTIYF.

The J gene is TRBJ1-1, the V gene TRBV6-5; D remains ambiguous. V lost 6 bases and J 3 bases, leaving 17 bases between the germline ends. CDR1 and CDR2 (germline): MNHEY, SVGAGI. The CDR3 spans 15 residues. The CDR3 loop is CASRTRPKGDTEAFF. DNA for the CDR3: TGTGCCAGCAGAACACGACCGAAGGGAGACACTGAAGCTTTCTTT.

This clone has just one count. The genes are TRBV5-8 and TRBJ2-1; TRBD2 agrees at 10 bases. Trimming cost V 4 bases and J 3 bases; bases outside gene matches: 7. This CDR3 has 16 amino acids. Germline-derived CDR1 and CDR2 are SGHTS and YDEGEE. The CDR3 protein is CASSALAGVFYNEQFF. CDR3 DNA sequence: TGTGCCAGCAGCGCTCTAGCGGGGGTTTTCTACAATGAGCAGTTCTTC.